This note documents a single TCR beta chain sequence. Its target is unknown. CDR3 length: 15 residues. The germline CDR1 and CDR2 sequences are LNHDA and SQIVND (reference sequence). V trimming: 3 bases; J trimming: 0 bases; junction bases outside the gene matches: 3. The sample belongs to a study of siplizumab effects on memory and regulatory T cells. General study findings and limits: The authors mapped only a minor fraction of alloreactive clones to unstimulated subsets.

The assay was immunoSEQ multiplex PCR, and TCRdb's table has in-frame clones only and misses some. Seen here are 55,000 to 70,000 clones, 85% to 95% observed once, and the top ten hold less than 40%. This sequence joins TRBV19 and TRBJ2-7; 9 bases map to TRBD2. This clonotype was sampled from a human donor in good health. Sequenced sample: CD8+ T cells sorted from blood. In DNA, the CDR3 is TGTGCCAGTAGTATTGGTAGCGGGAGCTCCTACGAGCAGTACTTC. As protein: CASSIGSGSSYEQYF.